This T cell receptor (beta chain) comes out of a study of T-cell memory formation after mild COVID-19 (dated by TCRdb to about 2021). Describing the broader study: TCR sequence clusters from the two donors were largely donor specific. In two donors, T-cell clones that expanded and contracted after mild COVID-19 were tracked by sequencing TCRalpha and TCRbeta repertoires over time. The cohort comprised two young, previously healthy adult volunteers, one female and one male.

With respect to this clonotype: The specificity of this receptor is unknown. No much larger clone is present one base from it, and per-base qualities are unavailable.

The data were produced on an Illumina NovaSeq 6000. Using 5'RACE with constant-segment primers, TCRalpha and TCRbeta cDNA libraries were constructed, with sample barcodes and unique molecular identifiers added in the process. Trizol reagent was used to extract RNA from every sample. The libraries were amplified in two PCR steps, and the second step added a second sample barcode and Illumina TruSeq adapters. Sequencing of the libraries was done on an Illumina NovaSeq, producing 2 x 150 bp paired-end reads. Concerning the study's data processing: The reads were demultiplexed and collapsed into UMI-guided consensus sequences using migec v1.2.7. With mixcr v2.1.11, UMI consensuses were aligned to TRA and TRB V and J templates and assembled into clonotypes. A clonotype was counted as expanded or contracted only if both edgeR and NoisET called the change significant, with noise models trained on biological replicates. For edgeR calls, a false discovery rate-adjusted p below 0.01 and a log2 fold-change threshold of 1 were applied. As an exploratory analysis of dynamics, PCA with hierarchical clustering was applied to max-normalized trajectories of the 1000 most abundant clonotypes. Separately sequenced CD4+ and CD8+ repertoires were used to assign a CD4 or CD8 phenotype to each responding clone. The public sequencing data were trimmed at Q25 with fastp and processed into clonotypes with MiXCR by TCRdb, which kept only in-frame beta chains. Rows are unified per CDR3 protein, each entry keeping the most common DNA and genes. TCRdb's processing, not the authors' own work, is the source of the V and J calls. This sample holds over 60,000 distinct CDR3 sequences; about a sixth were observed only once. Of the sample, roughly a third falls within the top ten clones.

What the study reported, not specific to this receptor: SARS-CoV-2 specificity of the second-wave clones peaking on day 37 was not confirmed. Contracting CD4+ clones were located mainly in the CM and EM memory subsets, whereas CD8+ clones were found to be enriched in EMRA. Clones contracting from day 15 to 85 had balanced CD4/CD8 phenotypes, while a second wave expanding from day 15 to 37 was biased towards CD4+. Some responding clones were detected in pre-infection memory, which suggested that pre-existing cross-reactive memory T cells had joined the SARS-CoV-2 response. The study included only a couple of mild cases, and larger cohorts that include severe cases with pre-infection samples were judged to be necessary.

A distance of 18 bases separates the germline ends of V and J, which lose 5 bases and 10 bases respectively. The cysteine opens and the phenylalanine closes a CDR3 of 14 amino acids. The read is trimmed to its CDR3 DNA, 42 bases read in frame from base 1. As encoded in the germline V gene, CDR1 is SGHVS while CDR2 is FQNEAQ. Ficoll-Paque density gradient centrifugation was the method used to isolate PBMCs. This clonotype was obtained from an adult woman who had mild COVID-19 (a few samples of this study predate the infection). The sample titles of this study are shuffled in the database, so cell type and time point are left out; the donor was told from shared clones. The receptor chain draws on TRBV7-8 and TRBJ1-5, with a weak D call of TRBD1 (6 bases match). The sequencing input was PBMCs or a T cell subset sorted from them (not recorded which). The DNA is as follows: TGTGCCAGCAGCCCCGAGGGGGTGGGAGCCCCCCAGCATTTT. The resulting protein is CASSPEGVGAPQHF.